A single sample gave rise to the 12 T cell receptor beta chains below, sequenced in a study of blood T cell repertoires in COVID-19. This table comes from immunoSEQ multiplex PCR, and its TCRdb copy is limited to in-frame clones, with some not included. The sample lists some 70,000 clones, around 85% occurring once. Sequencing input: peripheral blood. Every receptor here comes from a man aged 35 to 55 with COVID-19, enrolled during active disease.

The V gene is TRBV29-1, the J gene TRBJ2-3, with a weak D call TRBD2 (7 bases). The V gene's germline CDR1 is SQVTM and CDR2 ANQGSEA. Trimming cost V 6 bases and J 8 bases, with 12 bases left between them. This CDR3 is built from 11 residues. CDR3 in DNA: TGCAGCGTCGATAGGGGGGGTACGCAGTATTTT. As protein: CSVDRGGTQYF.

V and J are TRBV18 and TRBJ1-1; no definite D call. Trimming shortened V by 2 bases and J by 5 bases, and 12 bases separated the two germline ends. This CDR3 is 14 amino acids long. The germline V gene has CDR1 KGHSH and CDR2 LQKENI. CDR3 amino acids: CASSPNSPGTEAFF. CDR3 bases: TGTGCCAGCTCACCAAACAGTCCGGGGACTGAAGCTTTCTTT.

This sequence joins TRBV7-2 and TRBJ2-1; TRBD2 matches at 7 bases. Germline V gene data show CDR1 as SGHTA and CDR2 as FQGNSA. Unmatched junction bases numbered 10, after V lost 6 bases and J lost 5 bases. The CDR3 consists of 15 residues. The CDR3 nucleotides read TGTGCCAGCAGACTTAGGTCTAGCGGTAACAATGAGCAGTTCTTC. Residues: CASRLRSSGNNEQFF.

This clone was detected only once. The rearrangement links TRBV6-1 to TRBJ1-2, with D unclear. The CDR3 is 14 amino acids. Per the germline V gene, CDR1 is MNHNS and CDR2 is SASEGT. V was shortened by 2 bases and J by 7 bases, with 14 bases between the two germline ends. The CDR3 DNA follows: TGTGCCAGCAGTGAAATCGGGGAGATTGGTGGCTACACCTTC. As protein: CASSEIGEIGGYTF.

This chain joins TRBV5-1 and TRBJ1-4; 7 bases line up with TRBD1. With 4 bases clipped from V and 0 bases from J, the junction kept 3 bases outside the gene matches. CDR1 is SGHRS, CDR2 YFSETQ, per germline. The CDR3 has 15 amino acids. CDR3 coding DNA: TGCGCCAGCAGCGGTACAGGGGCAACTAATGAAAAACTGTTTTTT. Translation gives CASSGTGATNEKLFF.

The chain links TRBV2 to TRBJ2-1; possibly TRBD2 for D (6 bases). CDR1 and CDR2 (germline): SNHLY, FYNNEI. The CDR3 totals 12 residues. Trimming took off 7 bases at V and 8 bases at J, with 12 bases between the two ends. CDR3 DNA: TGTGCCAGCAAAGTCGGAGGGGATGAGCAGTTCTTC. As protein: CASKVGGDEQFF.

The chain carries TRBV30 and TRBJ1-2; D gene uncertain. This CDR3 contains 12 residues. Trimming took off 4 bases at V and 7 bases at J, with 13 bases between the two ends. CDR1 GTSNPN and CDR2 SVGIG come from the germline V gene (reference sequence). CDR3 DNA sequence: TGTGCCTGGACAGTGTTAGAGGTTGGCTACACCTTC. As protein: CAWTVLEVGYTF.

J is TRBJ1-1 and V is TRBV6-5; TRBD1 agrees at 8 bases. From germline, CDR1 is MNHEY and CDR2 SVGAGI. V shed 5 bases, J shed 2 bases, and the junction held 4 bases outside the gene matches. The CDR3 sequence is 14 residues long. CDR3 nucleotide sequence: TGTGCCAGCAGTAACAGGGGGGGAAACACTGAAGCTTTCTTT. It encodes CASSNRGGNTEAFF.

V usage is TRBV24-1 and J usage is TRBJ1-3, with 7 positions matching TRBD1. This CDR3 region has 15 residues. Germline V CDR1 and CDR2: KGHDR, SFDVKD. V trimming: 4 bases; J trimming: 0 bases; junction bases outside the gene matches: 2. DNA for the CDR3: TGTGCCACCAGTGAGGGGGACAGCTCTGGAAACACCATATATTTT. This sequence encodes CATSEGDSSGNTIYF.

The V call is TRBV6-2 or TRBV6-3, the J call TRBJ2-7; the match to TRBD1 covers 8 bases. V lost 2 bases to trimming and J lost 3 bases; unmatched junction nucleotides: 9. Germline V gives CDR1 MNHEY, CDR2 SVGEGT. The CDR3 loop spans 16 amino acids. The CDR3, as DNA: TGTGCCAGCAGTTACGGCGGGACAGGAGACCACTACGAGCAGTACTTC. Its protein is CASSYGGTGDHYEQYF.

CDR3 protein: CASSQRIDTESYEQYF. CDR3 nucleotide sequence: TGTGCCAGCAGCCAACGAATAGATACAGAGAGCTACGAGCAGTACTTC. The chain has TRBV4-2 and TRBJ2-7; no reliable D call. Germline V gene data show CDR1 as LGHNA and CDR2 as YNFKEQ. The CDR3 is 16 amino acids. V shed 2 bases and J shed 3 bases, with 17 bases lying between them.

The chain recombines TRBV5-5 with TRBJ1-3; D remains ambiguous. The CDR3 is 14 residues long. With 1 base removed from V and 2 bases from J, the gap between germline ends came to 7 bases. Per germline, CDR1 SGHKS and CDR2 YYEKEE (reference sequence). CDR3 protein: CASSLSFPGNTIYF. The CDR3 region has the DNA TGTGCCAGCAGCTTGTCGTTCCCTGGAAACACCATATATTTT. Combining the CDR3 with reference TRBV5-5 and TRBJ1-3 gives the whole variable domain DAGVTQSPTHLIKTRGQQVTLRCSPISGHKSVSWYQQVLGQGPQFIFQYYEKEERGRGNFPDRFSARQFPNYSSELNVNALLLGDSALYLCASSLSFPGNTIYFGEGSWLTVV.